The sequence of this T cell receptor beta chain was determined in a study of radiation and T cells in renal cell carcinoma. Treatment given: 15 Gy SBRT to primary tumor, nephrectomy 4 weeks later. Here immunoSEQ multiplex PCR was the method, and the copy in TCRdb shows in-frame clones only, minus some. The table shows tens of thousands of clones, with about half occurring only once. The CDR3 has 15 amino acids. V shed 1 base and J 4 bases; nucleotides not matched to a gene: 6. The germline V gene has CDR1 SGHVS and CDR2 FQNEAQ. Material: tumor tissue, obtained from a patient whose treatment included radiotherapy and nephrectomy. The V call is TRBV7-8, the J call TRBJ1-2; 7 nucleotides line up with TRBD1. The TCR comes from a woman between 45 and 60 years old with renal cell carcinoma. The CDR3 spells CASSLVSGGVYGYTF. CDR3 nucleotides: TGTGCCAGCAGCTTAGTCTCAGGGGGGGTCTATGGCTACACCTTC.